This T cell receptor beta chain was captured in a study of shared T cell receptors in the human thymus. Assay used: immunoSEQ multiplex PCR; TCRdb lists only in-frame clones, some missing. The sample lists 630,000 or so clones, approximately 87% occurring once. Details on this clone: This CDR3 is also generated by other DNA sequences in the sample.

In germline, CDR1 is SGHDT, CDR2 YYEEEE. The CDR3 totals 11 residues. V was clipped by 1 base and J by 7 bases, with 6 bases between them. This same sample was also part of a study on human thymus T cells. That work adds: Corrective heart surgery yielded resections, and these provided the thymus tissue.

The specimen was thymocytes. The clonotype comes from a boy younger than two with a congenital heart defect. The chain uses TRBV5-6 and TRBJ2-7, with D perhaps TRBD1 (6 bases). The CDR3 DNA sequence: TGTGCCAGCAGCTTGAGGGGGGAGCAGTACTTC. Translation gives CASSLRGEQYF.